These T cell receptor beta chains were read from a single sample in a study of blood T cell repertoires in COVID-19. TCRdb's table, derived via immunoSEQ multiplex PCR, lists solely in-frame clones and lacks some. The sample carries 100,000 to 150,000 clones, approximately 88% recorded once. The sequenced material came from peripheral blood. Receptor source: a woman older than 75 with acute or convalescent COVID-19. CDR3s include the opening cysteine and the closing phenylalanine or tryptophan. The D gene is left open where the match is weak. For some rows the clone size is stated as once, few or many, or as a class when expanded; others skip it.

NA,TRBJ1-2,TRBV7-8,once,TGTGCCAGCAGCTTAGTGGCCGAAATCTATGGCTACACCTTC,CASSLVAEIYGYTF
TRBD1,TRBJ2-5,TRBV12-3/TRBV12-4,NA,TGTGCCAGCCAAACCGGGACAGAAGAGACCCAGTACTTC,CASQTGTEETQYF
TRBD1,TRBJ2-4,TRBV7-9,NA,TGTGCCAGCAGCTCGCCGGGACAGGGATACATTCAGTACTTC,CASSSPGQGYIQYF
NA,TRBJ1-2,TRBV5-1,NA,TGCGCCAGCAGCTTGGACGACAGTATCGCCGGCTACACCTTC,CASSLDDSIAGYTF
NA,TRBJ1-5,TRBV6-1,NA,TGTGCCAGCAGTGAAGGCGAGACAGCCAATCAGCCCCAGCATTTT,CASSEGETANQPQHF
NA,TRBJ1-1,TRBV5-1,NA,TGCGCCAGCAGCTTGTCTGGGGGCAACACTGAAGCTTTCTTT,CASSLSGGNTEAFF
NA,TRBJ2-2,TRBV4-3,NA,TGCGCCAGCAGCCAAGATGATGTAGGGAGTAGCACCGGGGAGCTGTTTTTT,CASSQDDVGSSTGELFF
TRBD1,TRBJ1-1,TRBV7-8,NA,TGTGCCAGCAGCAGAGCCGGGACAGCGAACACTGAAGCTTTCTTT,CASSRAGTANTEAFF
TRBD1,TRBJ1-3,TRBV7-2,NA,TGTGCCAGCAGCGCCGGGACAGGGGCGAGAAACACCATATATTTT,CASSAGTGARNTIYF
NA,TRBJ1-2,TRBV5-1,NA,TGCGCCAGCAGAGAACATCACTATGGCTACACCTTC,CASREHHYGYTF
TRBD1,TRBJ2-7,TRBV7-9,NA,TGTGCCAGCAGCTCGACCGGACAGGGGGTAGGCTACGAGCAGTACTTC,CASSSTGQGVGYEQYF
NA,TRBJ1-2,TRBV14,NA,TGTGCCAGCAGCCCCCATGCAGGGATAAACTATGGCTACACCTTC,CASSPHAGINYGYTF
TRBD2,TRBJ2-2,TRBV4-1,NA,TGCGCCAGCAGCCAAGATACTAGCGGGGGGGATACCGGGGAGCTGTTTTTT,CASSQDTSGGDTGELFF
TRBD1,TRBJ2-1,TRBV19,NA,TGTGCCAGTAGTATCGCCCGGGGTACTACGGGACAGGGGGTCTCCTACAATGAGCAGTTCTTC,CASSIARGTTGQGVSYNEQFF
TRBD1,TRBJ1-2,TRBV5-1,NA,TGCGCCAGCAGCCCCCTGGGACAGTCGGTTTTCCTAACCTTC,CASSPLGQSVFLTF
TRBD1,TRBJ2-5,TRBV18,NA,TGTGCCAGCTCACCACCCGGTAGCTCCAGGGGGTCTTGGTGGGAGACCCAGTACTTC,CASSPPGSSRGSWWETQYF
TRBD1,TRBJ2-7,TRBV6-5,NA,TGTGCCAGCAGTAGAGACAGGGACTACGAGCAGTACTTC,CASSRDRDYEQYF
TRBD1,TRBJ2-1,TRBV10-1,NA,TGCGCCAGCAGTGTAGGACAGGGAACCTACAATGAGCAGTTCTTC,CASSVGQGTYNEQFF
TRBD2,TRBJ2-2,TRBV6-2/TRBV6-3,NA,TGTGCCAGCAGTAACCGGGGACTAGCATCGCCCGGGGAGCTGTTTTTT,CASSNRGLASPGELFF
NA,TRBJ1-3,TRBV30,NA,TGTGCCTGGAGGCCAGACATCAACTCTGGAAACACCATATATTTT,CAWRPDINSGNTIYF
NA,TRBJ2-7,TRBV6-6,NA,TGTGCCAGCAGTTCCCCTCCCGTCCGTTACGAGCAGTACTTC,CASSSPPVRYEQYF
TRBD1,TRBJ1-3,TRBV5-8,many,TGTGCCAGCAGCCCAGTGCCTGGACAGGGGGCAGGAGGAAACACCATATATTTT,CASSPVPGQGAGGNTIYF
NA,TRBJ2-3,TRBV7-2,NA,TGTGCCAGCAGCTTACTCCGGCGGGGTGCAGATACGCAGTATTTT,CASSLLRRGADTQYF
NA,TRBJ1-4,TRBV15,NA,TGTGCCACCAGCAGAGGGACAGCAACTAATGAAAAACTGTTTTTT,CATSRGTATNEKLFF
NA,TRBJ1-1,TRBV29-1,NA,TGCAGCGTTACCCAGGGGAACACTGAAGCTTTCTTT,CSVTQGNTEAFF
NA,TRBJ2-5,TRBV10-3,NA,TGTGCCATCAGTCACCGGGACAACCAAGAGACCCAGTACTTC,CAISHRDNQETQYF
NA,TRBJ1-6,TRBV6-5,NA,TGTGCCAGCACTTTTCCCGGGGAACCCCTCCACTTT,CASTFPGEPLHF
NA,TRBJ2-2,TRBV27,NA,TGTGCCAGCAGTTTGGGGCAGTACACCGGGGAGCTGTTTTTT,CASSLGQYTGELFF
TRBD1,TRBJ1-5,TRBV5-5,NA,TGTGCCAGCAGCTTGACGGGACAGAGCAATCAGCCCCAGCATTTT,CASSLTGQSNQPQHF
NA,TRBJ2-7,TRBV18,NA,TGTGCCAGCTCATCCTGGGGAGACACCTACGAGCAGTACTTC,CASSSWGDTYEQYF
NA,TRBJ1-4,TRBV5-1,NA,TGCGCCAGCAGCCCGGACGGGACTCCCCGTGAAAAACTGTTTTTT,CASSPDGTPREKLFF
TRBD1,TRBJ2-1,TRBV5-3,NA,TGTGCCAGAACGTTATCCTTTCCAGGGGGCGAGGATGAGCAGTTCTTC,CARTLSFPGGEDEQFF
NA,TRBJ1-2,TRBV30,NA,TGTGCCTGGAGGAATCAGATCTATGGCTACACCTTC,CAWRNQIYGYTF
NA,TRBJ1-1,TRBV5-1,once,TGCGCCAGCAGCGCCACAGGTACCCCTGAAGCTTTCTTT,CASSATGTPEAFF
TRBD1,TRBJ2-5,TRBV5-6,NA,TGTGCCAGCAGCTCGCAGGGGGCTAGGGAGACCCAGTACTTC,CASSSQGARETQYF
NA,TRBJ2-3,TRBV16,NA,TGTGCCAGCAGCCGCCACAATGGTTATACGACAGATACGCAGTATTTT,CASSRHNGYTTDTQYF
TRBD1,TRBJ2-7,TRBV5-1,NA,TGCGCCAGCAGCTCCACCGGGACAGGGGTTAGGGAGCAGTACTTC,CASSSTGTGVREQYF
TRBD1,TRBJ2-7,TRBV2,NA,TGTGCCAGCAGCCTGGGGACAGGGGAATACGAGCAGTACTTC,CASSLGTGEYEQYF
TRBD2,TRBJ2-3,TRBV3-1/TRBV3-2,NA,TGTGCCAGCAGCCTCCACCGATATCTAGCGGGGGGGCCTCAAGATACGCAGTATTTT,CASSLHRYLAGGPQDTQYF
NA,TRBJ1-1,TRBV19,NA,TGTGCCAGTAGTATAAGCTCCTTGGACACTGAAGCTTTCTTT,CASSISSLDTEAFF
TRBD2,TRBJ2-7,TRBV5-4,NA,TGTGCCAGCAGTCCCAGCGGGAGCTCCTACGAGCAGTACTTC,CASSPSGSSYEQYF
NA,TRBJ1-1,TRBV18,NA,TGTGCCAGCTCACCAATCCCGGTGAACACTGAAGCTTTCTTT,CASSPIPVNTEAFF
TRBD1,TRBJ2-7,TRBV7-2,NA,TGTGCCAGCAGCTCCGGGTTGACAGGGGGAACCTACGAGCAGTACTTC,CASSSGLTGGTYEQYF
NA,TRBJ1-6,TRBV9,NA,TGTGCCAGCAGCTCCGGGATGTGGAATTCACCCCTCCACTTT,CASSSGMWNSPLHF
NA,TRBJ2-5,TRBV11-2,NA,TGTGCCAGCAGCCCCTTCGGCCAAGAGACCCAGTACTTC,CASSPFGQETQYF
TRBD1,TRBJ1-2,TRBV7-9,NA,TGTGCCAGCAGCTATACAGGGGGCATCTTAGGCTATGGCTACACCTTC,CASSYTGGILGYGYTF
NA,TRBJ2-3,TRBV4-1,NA,TGCGCCAGCAGCCAAGATCCCGGGATCACAGATACGCAGTATTTT,CASSQDPGITDTQYF
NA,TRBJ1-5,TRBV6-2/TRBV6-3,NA,TGTGCCAGCAGTTCCCCACTTAGCAATCAGCCCCAGCATTTT,CASSSPLSNQPQHF
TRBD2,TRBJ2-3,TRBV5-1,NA,TGCGCCAGCAGCTGGGCGGGGACTAGCGGTTCAGATACGCAGTATTTT,CASSWAGTSGSDTQYF
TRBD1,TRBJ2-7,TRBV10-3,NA,TGTGCCATCAGTGGACAGGGGGCGCCCTACGAGCAGTACTTC,CAISGQGAPYEQYF
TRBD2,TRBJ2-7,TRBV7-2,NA,TGTGCCAGCAGCTTCGGGACTACCGCCTACGAGCAGTACTTC,CASSFGTTAYEQYF
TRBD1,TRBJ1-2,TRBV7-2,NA,TGTGCCAGCAGCTCAGAGACAGGGTCCTATCGCTACACCTTC,CASSSETGSYRYTF
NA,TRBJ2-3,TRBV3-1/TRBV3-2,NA,TGTGCCAGCAGCCAAGACCCAGGGGGCACAGATACGCAGTATTTT,CASSQDPGGTDTQYF
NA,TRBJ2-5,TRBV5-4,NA,TGTGCCAGCAGCCGACGGACAGCCTCCCGGGAGACCCAGTACTTC,CASSRRTASRETQYF
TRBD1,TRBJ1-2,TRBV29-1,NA,TGCAGCGTTGAAGTCGGGGTAGGGGGCAGCTATGGCTACACCTTC,CSVEVGVGGSYGYTF
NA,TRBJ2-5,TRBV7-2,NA,TGTGCCAGCAGCCAGAATATTTGGAGACGAGAGACCCAGTACTTC,CASSQNIWRRETQYF
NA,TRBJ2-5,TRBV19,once,TGTGCCAGTAGTCCCCGCCGGGGTGAGACCCAGTACTTC,CASSPRRGETQYF
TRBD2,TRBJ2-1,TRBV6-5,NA,TGTGCCAGCCCTAGCGGGGGAAGATACAATGAGCAGTTCTTC,CASPSGGRYNEQFF
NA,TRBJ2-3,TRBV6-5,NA,TGTGCCAGCAGTTACCATGACTTCGGAGATACGCAGTATTTT,CASSYHDFGDTQYF